This is a list of T cell receptor beta chains from one sample in a study of blood T cells in healthy people across ages. One entry per CDR3 protein, called by TCRdb with MiXCR from the 5' RACE reads. The table lists more than 700,000 distinct CDR3 sequences, roughly 46% of them singletons, with around 18% in the top ten. Sample: blood. The receptors were gathered from an elderly man in good health. Each CDR3 is given without its conserved first and last residue. A D gene is named only where the DNA matches it firmly.

j_call,v_call,d_call,cdr3_aa
TRBJ2-3,TRBV20-1,.,SATRVGAGRQDTQY
TRBJ2-1,TRBV5-6,.,ASRPERAHWNKQF
TRBJ2-3,TRBV12-5,TRBD2,ATLRLRGGTTDTQY
TRBJ2-7,TRBV20-1,.,SAVMAGLRVMGEQY
TRBJ2-1,TRBV7-9,.,ASSLMVGGQVYNEQF
TRBJ2-2,TRBV7-9,TRBD2,ASRSGLAGTNTGELF
TRBJ2-5,TRBV7-6,.,ASSSSGYNEQY
.,TRBV25-1,TRBD2,ASMTAGGYYEQY
TRBJ2-5,TRBV5-1,TRBD2,ASSLDPSGKETQY
TRBJ2-1,TRBV6-2/TRBV6-3,.,ASSSTGGRGGNEQF
TRBJ2-7,TRBV7-2,.,ASSTGQRPDEQY
TRBJ1-5,TRBV6-1,.,ASRPDGSNQPQH
TRBJ1-2,TRBV4-3,.,ASSQDLPDIAVDYT
TRBJ2-1,TRBV5-1,TRBD2,ASSITSGSYNEQF
TRBJ2-5,TRBV18,.,ASSPLERETQY
TRBJ2-7,TRBV12-3/TRBV12-4,.,ASTTRAGNEY
TRBJ2-1,TRBV28,TRBD1,ASSSPHSEPGQGSYNEQF
TRBJ2-3,TRBV15,TRBD2,ATRTGLAGGPRTDTQY
TRBJ2-3,TRBV12-3/TRBV12-4,.,ASSFPVGVDAQY
TRBJ2-5,TRBV7-2,TRBD2,ASSSAGLAETQY
TRBJ2-1,TRBV20-1,TRBD2,SARVPSGRTSLLIGNEQF
TRBJ2-1,TRBV5-1,TRBD2,ASRPGLAGGEGNEQF
TRBJ2-7,TRBV3-1,.,ASSQEGGGPEQY
TRBJ2-1,TRBV5-6,.,ASSLRQYNELF
TRBJ2-1,TRBV2,TRBD2,ASISGTTNEQF
TRBJ1-4,TRBV7-9,.,ASSLNGEKLF
TRBJ2-7,TRBV12-3/TRBV12-4,.,ASSKGPCEQY
TRBJ2-7,TRBV7-8,.,ASSLAGAIYSYEQY
TRBJ2-1,TRBV24-1,TRBD1,ATSDPTGGLFNEQF
TRBJ2-3,TRBV10-3,.,ATNPDSTDTQY
TRBJ2-1,TRBV6-5,.,ASSYRPGSYNEQF
TRBJ1-1,TRBV12-3/TRBV12-4,TRBD1,ASSYPLGTGINTEAF
TRBJ2-2,TRBV5-1,TRBD2,ASSTTSGIDTGELF
TRBJ2-4,TRBV4-2,TRBD2,ASSQDGTSGRNIQY
TRBJ2-5,TRBV24-1,.,ATSDFREHETQY
TRBJ2-1,TRBV2,.,ATSSGPYNEQF
TRBJ2-7,TRBV11-2,TRBD1,ASRPPRGTGVEQY
TRBJ2-7,TRBV3-1,TRBD2,ASSRSTGLANEQY
TRBJ1-6,TRBV5-1,.,ASSPAQGLNSPLH
TRBJ1-4,TRBV7-2,.,ASSLGSNEKLF
TRBJ2-7,TRBV28,.,ASSLDSYERY
TRBJ2-1,TRBV20-1,TRBD2,TGTSGINEQF